The T cell receptor (beta chain) described here comes from a study of TIL therapy for anti-PD-1-resistant metastatic lung cancer. The time point here: pre-treatment sample, taken before nivolumab and TIL therapy. Most excised metastases sampled were pleural nodules or supraclavicular lymph nodes. The immunoSEQ assay was v3. Libraries were sequenced to 2 million to 2.5 million read pairs (survey) or roughly 4.5-6 million (deep). The table came from immunoSEQ multiplex PCR; TCRdb's copy has only in-frame clones and leaves some out. The table records about 50,000 clones, 71% of them present only once. This clone has a handful of counts. The source of this sequence is a person between 30 and 80 years old with non-small cell lung cancer. Sequencing used tumor tissue, obtained at baseline.

The CDR3 loop reads CASSLGPRRAGELFF. CDR3 in DNA: TGTGCCAGCAGCTTAGGCCCTAGAAGGGCCGGGGAGCTGTTTTTT. V is TRBV7-2 and J is TRBJ2-2; D unclear. CDR1 is SGHTA, CDR2 FQGNSA, per germline. V dropped 1 base and J dropped 6 bases, with 12 bases sitting between them. There are 15 residues in the CDR3.